The source of this TCR beta chain is a study of blood T cell repertoires in COVID-19. Study-level information: T cells, B-cell-depleted T cells, or PBMCs provided the cDNA or gDNA that served as material.

How the authors handled the data: How many nucleated cells were present was estimated from reference gene primer amplification. Measured with immunoSEQ multiplex PCR; TCRdb has only the in-frame clones, and not every one. The D gene and trimming were derived from the DNA, and the V and J assignments and clone size from that table. The sample yields around 60,000 clones, roughly four fifths seen once. The CDR3 covers 16 residues. V lost 3 bases, J lost 0 bases, and 12 bases lay in between. The germline gives CDR1 MNHEY, CDR2 SVGEGT. The receptor comes from a middle-aged man with COVID-19, enrolled during active disease. The source material was peripheral blood. This sequence joins TRBV6-2 or TRBV6-3 and TRBJ1-5, with D unclear. CDR3 bases: TGTGCCAGCAGTTATCTACAGACTAATAGCAATCAGCCCCAGCATTTT. Protein sequence: CASSYLQTNSNQPQHF.